These 21 T cell receptor beta chains share one sample of origin, sequenced in a study of T cells in Graves' hyperthyroidism and ophthalmopathy. The source material, RNA transcripts, was used to amplify TCR beta CDR3 regions. In the first-round RT-PCR of the TCR CDR3, the HTBI primer set was used. TCRdb re-called the multiplex PCR reads through MiXCR, storing one row per CDR3 protein. The table has over 650,000 distinct CDR3 sequences, about 17% seen once; the top ten hold around 7.7%. Sequencing was performed on blood. The receptors originated from a man aged 18 to 30 with Graves' hyperthyroidism.

A few counts support this clonotype. The chain has TRBV24-1 and TRBJ2-1; 10 nucleotides match TRBD2. The CDR3 is 14 residues long. Trimming cost V 9 bases and J 8 bases; bases outside gene matches: 9. The germline V gene encodes CDR1 KGHDR and CDR2 SFDVKD. The CDR3 DNA reads as TGTGCCACCCAGAAACCTAGCGGGAGCTATGAGCAGTTCTTC. Protein: CATQKPSGSYEQFF.

This clonotype has more than one count but fewer than ten. CDR3 nucleotides: TGTGCCAGCAGCCGCCCCGGGACAGCCCAAGAGACCCAGTACTTC. Its protein is CASSRPGTAQETQYF. This chain connects TRBV7-6 to TRBJ2-5, with 7 positions matching TRBD1. Germline CDR1 and CDR2: SGHVS and FNYEAQ. This CDR3 has 15 amino acids. Trimming at V came to 5 bases and at J to 1 base, leaving 7 bases not matched to a gene.

This clonotype was observed at least ten times. This sequence joins TRBV28 and TRBJ2-1; TRBD2 is a possible D gene (6 bases). V was cut by 2 bases and J by 9 bases, with 11 bases left in between. The V gene's germline CDR1 is MDHEN and CDR2 SYDVKM. The length of the CDR3 is 13 residues. CDR3 loop: CASSLGLAREQFF. CDR3 coding DNA: TGTGCCAGCAGTTTAGGGCTAGCGCGTGAGCAGTTCTTC.

V is TRBV5-1 and J is TRBJ2-2; possibly TRBD2 for D (6 bases). From germline, CDR1 is SGHRS and CDR2 YFSETQ. This CDR3 contains 14 residues. V was cut by 4 bases and J by 7 bases, with 14 bases left in between. The CDR3 coding sequence is TGCGCCAGCAGCCCGGATGGGGGAGGCGGGGAGCTGTTTTTT. Translation gives CASSPDGGGGELFF.

V and J are TRBV15 and TRBJ2-2, with unresolved D. The V and J ends lost 1 base and 1 base respectively, with 4 bases between them. Germline lookup yields CDR1 LNHNV and CDR2 YYDKDF (reference sequence). CDR3 length equals 14 residues. The CDR3, as DNA: TGTGCCACCAGCAGAGGACAGAACACCGGGGAGCTGTTTTTT. Residues: CATSRGQNTGELFF.

The rearrangement uses TRBV29-1 and TRBJ1-4; D is uncertain. Trimming shortened V by 5 bases and J by 8 bases, and 21 bases separated the two germline ends. The CDR3 runs to 15 residues. Germline values: CDR1 SQVTM, CDR2 ANQGSEA. CDR3 in DNA: TGCAGCGTTTCAGCCGTACCGTCCGGAAACGAAAAACTGTTTTTT. It is translated as CSVSAVPSGNEKLFF.

On this clonotype itself: This may stem from a read error, because a much larger clone lies one nucleotide away. The gene calls are TRBV20-1 and TRBJ2-1; D is possibly TRBD1 (7 bases). Between the trimmed V and J ends, which lost 3 bases and 2 bases, there was a span of 14 bases. The CDR3 is 15 residues long. CDR1 and CDR2 (germline): DFQATT, SNEGSKA (reference sequence). This CDR3 is CSASPGGPTYNEQFF. The CDR3 DNA reads as TGCAGTGCTAGTCCAGGGGGGCCGACCTACAATGAGCAGTTCTTC.

This clonotype was counted many times. This chain uses TRBV7-9 with TRBJ2-7, with D perhaps matching TRBD2 (6 bases). The CDR3 extends over 17 amino acids. V was clipped by 5 bases and J by 2 bases, with 22 bases between them. Germline CDR1 SEHNR, CDR2 FQNEAQ (reference sequence). CDR3 bases: TGTGCCAGCAGCCTAAGGGTGGGTGGGAGGAACGCCTACGAGCAGTACTTC. This translates into CASSLRVGGRNAYEQYF.

Ten or more counts support this clonotype. Here the CDR3 DNA reads TGTGCCAGCAGCCAAGAAATGGGGTTGGTTGGGAACACTGAAGCTTTCTTT. Protein: CASSQEMGLVGNTEAFF. The chain has TRBV3-1 and TRBJ1-1; unclear D gene. The CDR3 runs to 17 residues. Trimming removed 0 bases from V and 1 base from J, with 15 bases in between. The V gene's germline CDR1 is LGHDT and CDR2 YNNKEL (reference sequence).

V is TRBV7-8 and J is TRBJ2-4; D may be TRBD2 (5 bases). Trimming left V 5 bases short and J 4 bases short, with 21 bases between. The CDR3 totals 17 residues. CDR1 is SGHVS, CDR2 FQNEAQ, per germline. The CDR3 here is CASSPSSPGSLKNIQYF. CDR3 DNA: TGTGCCAGCAGCCCCTCCTCTCCGGGATCCTTAAAAAACATTCAGTACTTC.

Comment on this clonotype: A clone one base away is much larger, so this may be a read error. The rearrangement links TRBV5-1 to TRBJ2-1, with a possible D match to TRBD1 (6 bases). CDR3 size: 13 residues. Looked up from germline, CDR1 is SGHRS and CDR2 is YFSETQ. CDR3 nucleotide sequence: TGCGCCAGCAACTTGGTTGGGACAACTGAGCAGTTCTTC. Protein: CASNLVGTTEQFF.

This clonotype was picked up many times. This chain connects TRBV12-3 or TRBV12-4 to TRBJ2-5, with 9 bases fitting TRBD1. There are 14 residues in the CDR3. The ends lost 6 bases at V and 5 bases at J; junction bases unmatched: 7. CDR3 nucleotide sequence: TGTGCCAGCAGACCCGACAGGGGGGGGGAGACCCAGTACTTC. Encoded protein: CASRPDRGGETQYF.

The rearrangement uses TRBV2 and TRBJ1-6; D remains ambiguous. This CDR3 has 15 residues. The germline V gene encodes CDR1 SNHLY and CDR2 FYNNEI. Trimming took off 9 bases at V and 7 bases at J, with 19 bases between the two ends. CDR3 DNA: TGTGCCAGTAAAACTTTTTCTGGGAGAAATTCACCCCTCCACTTT. This encodes CASKTFSGRNSPLHF.

In its sample, this clonotype was seen a few times. The chain employs TRBV11-2 and TRBJ2-1; 8 nucleotides match TRBD2. Germline assignment: CDR1 SGHAT and CDR2 FQNNGV. The CDR3 contains 15 residues. V shed 4 bases, J shed 0 bases, and the junction held 2 bases outside the gene matches. CDR3 nucleotide sequence: TGTGCCAGCAGCTGGCGGGGGGCCTCCTACAATGAGCAGTTCTTC. Residues: CASSWRGASYNEQFF.

There are a few counts of this clonotype. V usage is TRBV12-3 or TRBV12-4 and J usage is TRBJ2-7; 8 bases are shared with TRBD1. There are 15 residues in the CDR3. Trimming removed 1 base from V and 2 bases from J; junction bases left unmatched: 4. CDR3 region: CASSLGGQEPYEQYF. CDR3 sequence (DNA): TGTGCCAGCAGTTTAGGGGGACAGGAACCCTACGAGCAGTACTTC.

The V and J genes are TRBV20-1 and TRBJ2-3, with 10 bases that match TRBD2. Unmatched junction bases numbered 6, after V lost 1 base and J lost 2 bases. The germline V gene encodes CDR1 DFQATT and CDR2 SNEGSKA (reference sequence). The CDR3 consists of 16 residues. CDR3: CSARGGTSGTTDTQYF. DNA of the CDR3: TGCAGTGCTAGAGGGGGCACTAGCGGGACCACAGATACGCAGTATTTT.

There are many counts of this clonotype. The genes are TRBV20-1 and TRBJ2-7, with D unresolved. CDR1 DFQATT and CDR2 SNEGSKA come from the germline V gene (reference sequence). CDR3 length: 13 residues. The CDR3 is CSQNTARSYEQYF. The DNA of the CDR3 is TGCAGCCAGAACACCGCCCGCTCCTACGAGCAGTACTTC.

This clonotype has a handful of counts. The genes are TRBV5-4 and TRBJ1-1, with 8 positions matching TRBD1. V lost 4 bases, J lost 6 bases, and 17 bases stayed unmatched. The V gene's germline CDR1 is SGHNT and CDR2 YYREEE (reference sequence). The CDR3 is 17 residues long. The CDR3 sequence: CASSPGDRRGVPAEAFF. The CDR3 bases are TGTGCCAGCAGCCCCGGGGACAGGCGTGGGGTCCCCGCTGAAGCTTTCTTT.

V usage is TRBV19 and J usage is TRBJ1-1; 7 nucleotides match TRBD1. From germline, CDR1 is LNHDA and CDR2 SQIVND (reference sequence). J was trimmed by 0 bases and V by 5 bases; bases with no gene match: 9. CDR3 length: 16 residues. The CDR3 here is CASSSTLGTVNTEAFF. CDR3 nucleotide sequence: TGTGCCAGTAGTTCGACCCTAGGGACAGTGAACACTGAAGCTTTCTTT.

This clonotype was observed a handful of times. The chain has TRBV7-3 and TRBJ2-7, with 8 nucleotides matching TRBD1. The trim removed 3 bases at V and 5 bases at J, leaving 3 bases unmatched. CDR1 and CDR2 from the germline V gene are SGHTA and FQGTGA. The CDR3 loop spans 13 amino acids. The CDR3 loop reads CASSLDRANEQYF. CDR3 nucleotide sequence: TGTGCCAGCAGCTTGGACAGGGCCAACGAGCAGTACTTC.

This clonotype was counted a few times. This chain connects TRBV18 to TRBJ1-5; D call uncertain. The V end lost 6 bases, the J end lost 7 bases, and 16 bases lay between the germline ends. The CDR3 length is 14 residues. CDR1 is KGHSH, CDR2 LQKENI, per germline. The CDR3 DNA reads TGTGCCAGCTCTCAAACGGGTTATGGCCAGCCCCAGCATTTT. Amino acid sequence: CASSQTGYGQPQHF.